The clone carrying this TCR beta chain was seen ten or more times. The data stem from a study of T-cell memory formation after mild COVID-19. V lost 1 base and J 10 bases, leaving 14 bases between the germline ends. The CDR3 runs 14 residues. CDR1 is MNHEY and CDR2 is SMNVEV in the germline V gene (reference sequence). Using its own MiXCR run on the 5' RACE reads, TCRdb lists one record per CDR3 protein. The sample has under 450,000 distinct CDR3 sequences; roughly 14% are singletons. The rearrangement uses TRBV27 and TRBJ2-1; the D gene is possibly TRBD2 (6 bases). This TCR came from a man between 18 and 35 years old who had mild COVID-19 (a few samples of this study predate the infection). Cell type and time point are not known. The sample comprised PBMCs or a T cell subset sorted from them (not recorded which). The CDR3 sequence: CASSLLLPGVEQFF. The CDR3 nucleotides read TGTGCCAGCAGTTTATTACTCCCGGGGGTCGAGCAGTTCTTC.